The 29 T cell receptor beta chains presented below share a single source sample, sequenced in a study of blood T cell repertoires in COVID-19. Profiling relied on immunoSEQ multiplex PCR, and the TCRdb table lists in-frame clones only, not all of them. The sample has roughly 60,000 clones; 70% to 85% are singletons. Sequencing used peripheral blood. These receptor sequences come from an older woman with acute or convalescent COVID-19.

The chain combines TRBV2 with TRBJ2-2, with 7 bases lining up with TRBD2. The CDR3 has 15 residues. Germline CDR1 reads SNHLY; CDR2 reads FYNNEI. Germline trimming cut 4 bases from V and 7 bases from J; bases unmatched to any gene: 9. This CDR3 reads CASSASAGFVGELFF. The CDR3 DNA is TGTGCCAGCAGTGCTTCAGCGGGGTTTGTCGGGGAGCTGTTTTTT.

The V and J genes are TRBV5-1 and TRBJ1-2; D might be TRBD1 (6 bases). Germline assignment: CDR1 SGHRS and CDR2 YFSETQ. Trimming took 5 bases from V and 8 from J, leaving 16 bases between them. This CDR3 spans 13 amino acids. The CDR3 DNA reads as TGCGCCAGCAGACTCCGGGACAATGAAGGCTACACCTTC. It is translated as CASRLRDNEGYTF. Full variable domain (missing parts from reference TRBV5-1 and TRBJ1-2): KAGVTQTPRYLIKTRGQQVTLSCSPISGHRSVSWYQQTPGQGLQFLFEYFSETQRNKGNFPGRFSGRQFSNSRSEMNVSTLELGDSALYLCASRLRDNEGYTFGSGTRLTVV.

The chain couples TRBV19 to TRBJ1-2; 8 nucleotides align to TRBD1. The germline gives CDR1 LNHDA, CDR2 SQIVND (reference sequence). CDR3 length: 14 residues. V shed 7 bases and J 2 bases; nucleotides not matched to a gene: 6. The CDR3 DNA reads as TGTGCCAGTAACAGGGACAGGACAAACTATGGCTACACCTTC. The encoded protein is CASNRDRTNYGYTF.

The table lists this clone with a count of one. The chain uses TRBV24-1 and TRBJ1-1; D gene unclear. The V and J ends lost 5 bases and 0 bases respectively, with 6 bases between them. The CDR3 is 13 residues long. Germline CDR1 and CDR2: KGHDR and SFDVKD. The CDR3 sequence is CATSAGMNTEAFF. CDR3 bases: TGTGCCACCAGTGCAGGTATGAACACTGAAGCTTTCTTT.

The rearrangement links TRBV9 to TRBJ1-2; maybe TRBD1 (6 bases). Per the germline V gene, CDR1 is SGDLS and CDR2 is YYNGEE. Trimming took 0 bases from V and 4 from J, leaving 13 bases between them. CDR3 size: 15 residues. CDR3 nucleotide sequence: TGTGCCAGCAGCGTAGCGGGGGGGCGCGGCTATGGCTACACCTTC. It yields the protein CASSVAGGRGYGYTF.

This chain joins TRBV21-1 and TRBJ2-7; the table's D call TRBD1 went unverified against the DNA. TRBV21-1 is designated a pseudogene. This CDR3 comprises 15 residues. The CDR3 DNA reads TGTGCCAGCAGCAAAGTACAGATGGGTCGGTACGAGCAGTACTTC. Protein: CASSKVQMGRYEQYF.

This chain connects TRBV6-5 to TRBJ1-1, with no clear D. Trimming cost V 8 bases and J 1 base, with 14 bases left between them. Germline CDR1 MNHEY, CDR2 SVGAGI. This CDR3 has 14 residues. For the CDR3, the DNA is TGTGCCAGCTTGCGTCCCCCAGGGAACACTGAAGCTTTCTTT. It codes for CASLRPPGNTEAFF.

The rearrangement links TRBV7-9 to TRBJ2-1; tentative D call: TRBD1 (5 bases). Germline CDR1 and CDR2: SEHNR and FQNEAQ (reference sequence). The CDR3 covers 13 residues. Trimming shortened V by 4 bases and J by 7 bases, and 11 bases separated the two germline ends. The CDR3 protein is CASSSDSRNEQFF. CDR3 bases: TGTGCCAGCAGCTCCGACAGTAGAAATGAGCAGTTCTTC.

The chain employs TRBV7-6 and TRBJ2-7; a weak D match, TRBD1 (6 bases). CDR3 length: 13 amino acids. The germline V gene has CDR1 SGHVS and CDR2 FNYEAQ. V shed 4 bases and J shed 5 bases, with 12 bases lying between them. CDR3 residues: CASSSYRANEQYF. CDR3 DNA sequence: TGTGCCAGCAGCTCCTACAGGGCCAACGAGCAGTACTTC.

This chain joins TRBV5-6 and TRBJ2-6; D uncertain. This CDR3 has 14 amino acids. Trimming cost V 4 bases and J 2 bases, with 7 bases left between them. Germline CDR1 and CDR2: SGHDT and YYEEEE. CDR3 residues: CASSLDAGANVLTF. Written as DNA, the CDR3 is TGTGCCAGCAGCCTAGATGCTGGGGCCAACGTCCTGACTTTC. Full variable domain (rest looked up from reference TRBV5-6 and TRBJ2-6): DAGVTQSPTHLIKTRGQQVTLRCSPKSGHDTVSWYQQALGQGPQFIFQYYEEEERQRGNFPDRFSGHQFPNYSSELNVNALLLGDSALYLCASSLDAGANVLTFGAGSRLTVL.

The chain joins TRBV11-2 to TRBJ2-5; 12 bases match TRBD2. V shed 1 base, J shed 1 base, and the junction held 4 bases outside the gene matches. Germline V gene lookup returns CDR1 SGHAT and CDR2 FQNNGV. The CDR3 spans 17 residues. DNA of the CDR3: TGTGCCAGCAGCTTAGGTGCGACTAGCGGGGGCCAAGAGACCCAGTACTTC. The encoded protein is CASSLGATSGGQETQYF.

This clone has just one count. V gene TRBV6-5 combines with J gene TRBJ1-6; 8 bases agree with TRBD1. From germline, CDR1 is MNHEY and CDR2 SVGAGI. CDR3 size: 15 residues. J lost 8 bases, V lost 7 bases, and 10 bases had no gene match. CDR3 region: CASTRNPGGDSPLHF. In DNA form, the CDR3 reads TGTGCCAGCACACGTAACCCAGGGGGCGATTCACCCCTCCACTTT.

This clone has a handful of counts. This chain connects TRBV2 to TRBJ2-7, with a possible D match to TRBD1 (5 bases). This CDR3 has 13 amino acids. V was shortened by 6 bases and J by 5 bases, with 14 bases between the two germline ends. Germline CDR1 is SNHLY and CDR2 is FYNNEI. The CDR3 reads CASSAPGRDEQYF. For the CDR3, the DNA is TGTGCCAGCAGCGCGCCCGGCAGGGACGAGCAGTACTTC.

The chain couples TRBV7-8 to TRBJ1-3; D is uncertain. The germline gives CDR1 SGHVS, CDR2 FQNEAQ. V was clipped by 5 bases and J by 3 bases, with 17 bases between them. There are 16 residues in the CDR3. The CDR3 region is CASSRQNEVVGNTIYF. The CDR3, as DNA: TGTGCCAGCAGCCGGCAGAACGAGGTCGTTGGAAACACCATATATTTT.

This CDR3 is CASRRDSYTGELFF. DNA for the CDR3: TGCGCCAGCAGACGGGACAGCTACACCGGGGAGCTGTTTTTT. The rearrangement uses TRBV5-1 and TRBJ2-2; the match to TRBD1 covers 7 bases. The CDR3 runs 14 residues. With V trimmed by 5 bases and J by 3 bases, 4 bases remained unmatched. Germline lookup yields CDR1 SGHRS and CDR2 YFSETQ.

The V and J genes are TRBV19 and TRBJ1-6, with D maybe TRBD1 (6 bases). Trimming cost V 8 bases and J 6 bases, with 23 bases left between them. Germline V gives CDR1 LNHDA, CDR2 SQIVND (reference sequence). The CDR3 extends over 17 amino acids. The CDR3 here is CASATLRGTRLNSPLHF. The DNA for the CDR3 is TGTGCCAGTGCAACCCTAAGGGGGACGAGGCTTAATTCACCCCTCCACTTT.

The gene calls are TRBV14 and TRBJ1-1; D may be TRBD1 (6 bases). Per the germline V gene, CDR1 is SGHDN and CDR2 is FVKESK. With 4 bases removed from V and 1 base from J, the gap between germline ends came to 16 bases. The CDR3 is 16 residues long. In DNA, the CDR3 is TGTGCCAGCAGCCTTCGAACGGGACAACCGAACACTGAAGCTTTCTTT. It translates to CASSLRTGQPNTEAFF.

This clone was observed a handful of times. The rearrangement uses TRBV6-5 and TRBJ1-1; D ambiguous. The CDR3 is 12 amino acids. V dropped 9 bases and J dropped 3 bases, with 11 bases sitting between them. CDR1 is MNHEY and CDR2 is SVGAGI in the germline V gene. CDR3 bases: TGTGCCAGTCGCAGGCCTTACACTGAAGCTTTCTTT. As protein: CASRRPYTEAFF.

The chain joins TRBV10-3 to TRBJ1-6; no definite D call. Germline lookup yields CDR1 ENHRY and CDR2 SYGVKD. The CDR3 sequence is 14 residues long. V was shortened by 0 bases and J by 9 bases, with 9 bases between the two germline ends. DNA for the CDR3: TGTGCCATCAGTGAGTCGGAAGCGGGTTCACCCCTCCACTTT. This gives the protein CAISESEAGSPLHF.

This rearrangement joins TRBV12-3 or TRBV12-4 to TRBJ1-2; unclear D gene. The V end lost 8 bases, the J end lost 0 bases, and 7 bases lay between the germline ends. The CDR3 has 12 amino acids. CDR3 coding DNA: TGTGCCAGCCGACTAGCTAACTATGGCTACACCTTC. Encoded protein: CASRLANYGYTF.

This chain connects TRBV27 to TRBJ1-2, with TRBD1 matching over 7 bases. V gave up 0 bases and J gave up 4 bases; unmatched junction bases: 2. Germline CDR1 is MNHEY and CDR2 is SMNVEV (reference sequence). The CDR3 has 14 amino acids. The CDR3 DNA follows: TGTGCCAGCAGTTTATCGCGGGACAGCTATGGCTACACCTTC. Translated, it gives CASSLSRDSYGYTF.

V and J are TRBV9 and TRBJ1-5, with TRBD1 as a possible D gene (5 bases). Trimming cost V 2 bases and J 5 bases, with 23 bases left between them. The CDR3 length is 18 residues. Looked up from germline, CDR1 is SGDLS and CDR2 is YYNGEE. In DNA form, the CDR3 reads TGTGCCAGCAGCGTCTTTGACCCAGGGCCTCGCTTCCATCAGCCCCAGCATTTT. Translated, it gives CASSVFDPGPRFHQPQHF.

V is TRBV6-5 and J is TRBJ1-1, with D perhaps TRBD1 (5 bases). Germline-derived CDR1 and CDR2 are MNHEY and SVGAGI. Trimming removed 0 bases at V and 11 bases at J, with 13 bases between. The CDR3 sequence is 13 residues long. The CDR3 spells CASSYSMGGRAFF. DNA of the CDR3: TGTGCCAGCAGTTACTCGATGGGGGGGAGGGCTTTCTTT.

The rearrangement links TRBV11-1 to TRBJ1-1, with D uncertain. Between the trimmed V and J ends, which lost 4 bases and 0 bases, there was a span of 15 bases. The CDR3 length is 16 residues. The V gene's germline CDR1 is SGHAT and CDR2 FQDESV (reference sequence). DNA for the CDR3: TGTGCCAGCAGCTATACAGCTTCTAGCATGAACACTGAAGCTTTCTTT. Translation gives CASSYTASSMNTEAFF.

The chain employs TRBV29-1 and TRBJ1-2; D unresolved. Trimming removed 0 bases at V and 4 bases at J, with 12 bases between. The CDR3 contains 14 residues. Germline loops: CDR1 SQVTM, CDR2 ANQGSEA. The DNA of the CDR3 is TGCAGCGTTGAAGATCCGGTCCGACTCTATGGCTACACCTTC. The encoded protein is CSVEDPVRLYGYTF.

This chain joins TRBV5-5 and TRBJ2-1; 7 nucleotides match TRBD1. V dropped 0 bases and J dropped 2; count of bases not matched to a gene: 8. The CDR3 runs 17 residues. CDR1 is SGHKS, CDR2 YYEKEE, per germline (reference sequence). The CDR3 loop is CASSLGRRDRPYNEQFF. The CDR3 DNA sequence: TGTGCCAGCAGCTTGGGGCGTAGGGACAGACCCTACAATGAGCAGTTCTTC.

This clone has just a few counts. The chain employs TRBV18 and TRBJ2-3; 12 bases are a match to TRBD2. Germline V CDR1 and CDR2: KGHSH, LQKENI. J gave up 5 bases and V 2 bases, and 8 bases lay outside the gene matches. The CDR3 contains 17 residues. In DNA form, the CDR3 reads TGTGCCAGCTCACCATCTCCCCTAGCGGGGGGGATAGATACGCAGTATTTT. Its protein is CASSPSPLAGGIDTQYF.

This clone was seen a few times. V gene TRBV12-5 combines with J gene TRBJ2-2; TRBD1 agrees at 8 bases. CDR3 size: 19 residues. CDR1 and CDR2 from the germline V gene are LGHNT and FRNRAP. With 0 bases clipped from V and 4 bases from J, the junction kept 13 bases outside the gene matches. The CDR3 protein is CASGLVRRQGIASTGELFF. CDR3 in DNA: TGTGCTAGTGGTTTGGTACGAAGACAGGGGATCGCGAGCACCGGGGAGCTGTTTTTT.

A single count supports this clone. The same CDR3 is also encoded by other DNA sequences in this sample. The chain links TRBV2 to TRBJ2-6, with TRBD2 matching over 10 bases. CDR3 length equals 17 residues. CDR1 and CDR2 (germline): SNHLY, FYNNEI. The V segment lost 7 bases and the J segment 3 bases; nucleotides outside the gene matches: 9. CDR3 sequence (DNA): TGTGCCAGCACTAGAGTAGCGGGGGGTTTTGGGGCCAACGTCCTGACTTTC. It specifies CASTRVAGGFGANVLTF.